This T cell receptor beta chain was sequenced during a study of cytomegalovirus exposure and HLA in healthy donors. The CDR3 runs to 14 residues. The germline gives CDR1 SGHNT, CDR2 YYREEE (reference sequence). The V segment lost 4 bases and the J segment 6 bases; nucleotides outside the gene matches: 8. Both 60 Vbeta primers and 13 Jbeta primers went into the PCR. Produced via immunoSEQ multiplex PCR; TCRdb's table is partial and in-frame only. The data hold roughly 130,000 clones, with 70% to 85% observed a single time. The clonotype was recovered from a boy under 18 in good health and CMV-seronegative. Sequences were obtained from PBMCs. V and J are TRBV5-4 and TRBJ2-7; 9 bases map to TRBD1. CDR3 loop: CASSGPGQGGEQYF. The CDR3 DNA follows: TGTGCCAGCAGCGGACCGGGACAGGGTGGCGAGCAGTACTTC.